These 2 T cell receptor beta chains originate from one sample sequenced in a study of blood T cell repertoires in COVID-19. Here immunoSEQ multiplex PCR was the method, and the copy in TCRdb shows in-frame clones only, minus some. The sample gives roughly 190,000 clones, 86% of which show up once; roughly 3.5% is in the top ten. Sequencing was performed on peripheral blood. Receptors were obtained from a man aged 65 to 85 with acute or convalescent COVID-19.

The chain employs TRBV5-5 and TRBJ2-4, with no clear D. V dropped 2 bases and J dropped 0 bases, with 9 bases sitting between them. The CDR3 sequence is 15 residues long. CDR1 SGHKS and CDR2 YYEKEE come from the germline V gene (reference sequence). CDR3 protein: CASSFTLLAKNIQYF. The CDR3 DNA follows: TGTGCCAGCAGCTTTACTCTCTTAGCCAAAAACATTCAGTACTTC.

The chain uses TRBV6-2 or TRBV6-3 and TRBJ2-5, with D possibly matching TRBD2 (5 bases). The germline CDR1 and CDR2 sequences are MNHEY and SVGEGT. The CDR3 is made up of 14 amino acids. Trimming took off 4 bases at V and 3 bases at J, with 12 bases between the two ends. The CDR3 coding sequence is TGTGCCAGCAGTTTTTGGACTGCTGAAGAGACCCAGTACTTC. Residues: CASSFWTAEETQYF.